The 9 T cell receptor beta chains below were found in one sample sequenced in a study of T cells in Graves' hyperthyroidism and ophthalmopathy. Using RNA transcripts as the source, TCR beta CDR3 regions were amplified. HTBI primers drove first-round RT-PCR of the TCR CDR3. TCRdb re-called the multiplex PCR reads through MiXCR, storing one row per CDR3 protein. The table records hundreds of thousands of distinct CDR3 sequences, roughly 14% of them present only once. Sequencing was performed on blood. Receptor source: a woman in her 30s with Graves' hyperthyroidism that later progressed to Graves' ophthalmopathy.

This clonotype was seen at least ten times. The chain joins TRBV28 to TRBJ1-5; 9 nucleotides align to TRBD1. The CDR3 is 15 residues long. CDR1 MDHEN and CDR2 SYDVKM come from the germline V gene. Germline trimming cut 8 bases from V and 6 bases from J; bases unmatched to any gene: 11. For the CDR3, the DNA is TGTGCCAGCGGAAGCCCGGGACAGGGTTTTCAGCCCCAGCATTTT. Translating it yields CASGSPGQGFQPQHF.

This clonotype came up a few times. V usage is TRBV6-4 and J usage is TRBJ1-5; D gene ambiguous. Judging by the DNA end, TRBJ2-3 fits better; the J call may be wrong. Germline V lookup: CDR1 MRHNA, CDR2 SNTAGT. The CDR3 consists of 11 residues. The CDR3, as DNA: TGTGCCAGCAGAGGCAATCAGCCCCAGTATTTT. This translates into CASRGNQPQYF.

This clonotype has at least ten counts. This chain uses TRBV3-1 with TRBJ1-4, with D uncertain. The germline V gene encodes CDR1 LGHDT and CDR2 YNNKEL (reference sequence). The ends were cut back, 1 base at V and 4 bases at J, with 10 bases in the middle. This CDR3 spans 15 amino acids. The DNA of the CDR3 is TGTGCCAGCAGCCAAGGAGGTATGGATAATGAAAAACTGTTTTTT. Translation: CASSQGGMDNEKLFF.

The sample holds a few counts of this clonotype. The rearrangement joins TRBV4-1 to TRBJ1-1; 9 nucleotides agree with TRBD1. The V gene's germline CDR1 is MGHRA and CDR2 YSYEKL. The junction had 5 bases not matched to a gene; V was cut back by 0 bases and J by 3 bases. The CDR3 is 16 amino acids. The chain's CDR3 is CASSQDGTGWDTEAFF. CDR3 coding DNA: TGCGCCAGCAGCCAAGATGGGACAGGGTGGGACACTGAAGCTTTCTTT.

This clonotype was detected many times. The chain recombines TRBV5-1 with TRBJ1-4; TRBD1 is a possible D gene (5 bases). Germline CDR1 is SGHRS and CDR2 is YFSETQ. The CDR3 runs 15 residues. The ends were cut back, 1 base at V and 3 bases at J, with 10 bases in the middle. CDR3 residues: CASSLNTGPNEKLFF. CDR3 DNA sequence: TGCGCCAGCAGCTTGAATACGGGACCTAATGAAAAACTGTTTTTT.

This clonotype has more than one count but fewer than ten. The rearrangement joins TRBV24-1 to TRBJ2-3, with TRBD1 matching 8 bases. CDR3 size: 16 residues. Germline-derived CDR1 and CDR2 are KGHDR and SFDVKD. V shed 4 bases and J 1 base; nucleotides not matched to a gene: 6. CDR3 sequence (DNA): TGTGCCACCAGTGAAGCAGGGGGCCGGGGCACAGATACGCAGTATTTT. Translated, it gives CATSEAGGRGTDTQYF.

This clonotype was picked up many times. CDR3 sequence (DNA): TGTGCCAGCAGCTTGGGTCCGGGACTAGTATTCAATGAGCAGTTCTTC. Its translation is CASSLGPGLVFNEQFF. The chain combines TRBV5-6 with TRBJ2-1; 8 positions agree with TRBD2. Trimming cost V 0 bases and J 6 bases; bases outside gene matches: 8. The length of the CDR3 is 16 residues. CDR1 and CDR2 from the germline V gene are SGHDT and YYEEEE. The full variable domain, completed using reference TRBV5-6 and TRBJ2-1, is DAGVTQSPTHLIKTRGQQVTLRCSPKSGHDTVSWYQQALGQGPQFIFQYYEEEERQRGNFPDRFSGHQFPNYSSELNVNALLLGDSALYLCASSLGPGLVFNEQFFGPGTRLTVL.

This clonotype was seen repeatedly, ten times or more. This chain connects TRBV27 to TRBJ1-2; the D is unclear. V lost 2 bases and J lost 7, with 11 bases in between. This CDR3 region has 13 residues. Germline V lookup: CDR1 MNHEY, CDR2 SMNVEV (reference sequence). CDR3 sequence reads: CASSLVGSSGYTF. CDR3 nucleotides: TGTGCCAGCAGTTTAGTTGGGTCTAGTGGCTACACCTTC.

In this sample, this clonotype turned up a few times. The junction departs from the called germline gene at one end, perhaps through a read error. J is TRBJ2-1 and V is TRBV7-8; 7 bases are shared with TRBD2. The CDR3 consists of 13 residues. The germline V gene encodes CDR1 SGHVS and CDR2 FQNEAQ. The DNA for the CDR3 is TGTGCCAGCAGCTTACGGGACTACTATGAGCAGTTCTTC. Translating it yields CASSLRDYYEQFF.